This T cell receptor (beta chain) came from a study of cytomegalovirus exposure and HLA in healthy donors. Study results and limitations: It was about 150 TCR beta chains that were listed as cytomegalovirus-associated.

As to this clone: Its antigen remains unidentified.

60 Vbeta and 13 Jbeta primers were used in PCR. The method was immunoSEQ multiplex PCR; TCRdb's version includes in-frame clones alone and lacks a portion of them. This repertoire shows some 67,000 clones, roughly 75% found once; its top ten account for approximately 7.8%. V shed 6 bases, J shed 0 bases, and the junction held 11 bases outside the gene matches. In germline, CDR1 is SNHLY, CDR2 FYNNEI. The length of the CDR3 is 17 residues. The sample consisted of PBMCs. The chain uses TRBV2 and TRBJ2-1, with TRBD2 identical over 7 bases. The sequence was obtained from a man aged 55 to 70 in good health and CMV-seropositive. The CDR3 is CASSELLALSSYNEQFF. DNA of the CDR3: TGTGCCAGCAGCGAGTTACTAGCGTTGAGCTCCTACAATGAGCAGTTCTTC.